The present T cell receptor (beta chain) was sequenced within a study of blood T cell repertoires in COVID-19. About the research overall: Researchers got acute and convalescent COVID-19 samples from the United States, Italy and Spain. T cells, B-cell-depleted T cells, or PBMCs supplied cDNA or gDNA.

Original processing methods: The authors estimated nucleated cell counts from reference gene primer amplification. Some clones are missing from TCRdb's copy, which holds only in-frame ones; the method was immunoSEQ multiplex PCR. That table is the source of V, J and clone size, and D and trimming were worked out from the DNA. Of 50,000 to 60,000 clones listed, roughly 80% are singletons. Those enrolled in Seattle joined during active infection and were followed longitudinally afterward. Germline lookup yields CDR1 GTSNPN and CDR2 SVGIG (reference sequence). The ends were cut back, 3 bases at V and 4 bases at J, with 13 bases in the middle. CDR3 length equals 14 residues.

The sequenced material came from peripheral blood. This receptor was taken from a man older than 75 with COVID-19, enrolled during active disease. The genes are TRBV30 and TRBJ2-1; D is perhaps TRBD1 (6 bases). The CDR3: CAWRGQGSYNEQFF. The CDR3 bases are TGTGCCTGGAGGGGACAAGGGTCTTACAATGAGCAGTTCTTC.